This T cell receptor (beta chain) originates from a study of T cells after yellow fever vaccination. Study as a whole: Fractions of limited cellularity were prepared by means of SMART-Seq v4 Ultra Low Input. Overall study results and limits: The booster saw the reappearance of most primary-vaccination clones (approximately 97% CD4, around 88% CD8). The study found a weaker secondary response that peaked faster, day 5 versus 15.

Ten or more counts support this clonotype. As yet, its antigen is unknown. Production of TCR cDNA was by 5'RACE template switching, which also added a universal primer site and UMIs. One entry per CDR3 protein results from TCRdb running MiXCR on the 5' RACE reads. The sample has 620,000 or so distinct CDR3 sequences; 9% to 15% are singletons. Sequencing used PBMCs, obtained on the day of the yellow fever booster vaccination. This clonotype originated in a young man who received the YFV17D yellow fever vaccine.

CDR3: CASSFNEQYF. The CDR3 DNA reads TGTGCCAGCAGTTTCAATGAGCAGTACTTC. V is TRBV12-3 or TRBV12-4 and J is TRBJ2-7; no clear D gene. This CDR3 spans 10 amino acids. V was trimmed by 3 bases and J by 7 bases, leaving 4 bases between them.